This T cell receptor beta chain derives from a study of CXCR3-negative and CXCR3-positive naive CD8 T cells. Turning to this clonotype: What it binds is unknown.

The method, 5' RACE with UMI labels, was used to prepare the TRB cDNA libraries. TCRdb reprocessed the 5' RACE reads and stores each CDR3 protein as one record, lacking DNA. Recorded for this sample: some 130,000 distinct CDR3 sequences. Points from the study as a whole: TRB CDR3s of CXCR3-positive naive cells were more hydrophobic than those of CXCR3-negative naive cells.

Germline CDR1 and CDR2: SQVTM and ANQGSEA. The CDR3 extends over 15 amino acids. This TCR was sampled from a human donor in good health. Some clones in this sample may be carry-over from other donors' samples. The sequenced sample consisted of naive CXCR3+ CD8+ T cells from blood. Regarding subset: CD45RO-CCR7+CD27+CD95- naive CD8+ T cells expressing CXCR3 (TNR3+). The J gene is TRBJ2-1, the V gene TRBV29-1; the D gene TCRdb calls, TRBD2, cannot be checked with no DNA. CDR3 region: CSVEDRTGAYNEQFF.